These T cell receptor beta chains were read from a single sample in a study of blood T cell repertoires in COVID-19. TCRdb keeps only in-frame clones here, not all; method: immunoSEQ multiplex PCR. The sample has 200,000 to 300,000 clones; around 86% are singletons. Input material: peripheral blood. The receptor source for this set is an elderly man with acute or convalescent COVID-19. Each CDR3 is given with its conserved first and last residue. Each record gives: J gene, V gene, clone size, D gene, CDR3 protein, CDR3 DNA. The D gene is left open where the match is weak. Expanded clones are given a class, and other clones once, few, many or no size at all.

>TRBJ2-5|TRBV13|once|TRBD1
CASSPRRTGLATQYF
TGTGCCAGCAGCCCTCGGCGGACAGGGTTGGCGACCCAGTACTTC
>TRBJ1-1|TRBV28|-|-
CASSEVVNSHTEAFF
TGTGCCAGCAGTGAAGTCGTCAACAGCCATACTGAAGCTTTCTTT
>TRBJ2-1|TRBV7-2|-|-
CASSSSFGRYNEQFF
TGTGCCAGCAGCTCGTCCTTCGGGAGATACAATGAGCAGTTCTTC
>TRBJ1-2|TRBV28|-|-
CASSSPAGRGYGYTF
TGTGCCAGCAGCTCACCCGCCGGGAGGGGCTATGGCTACACCTTC
>TRBJ2-2|TRBV5-1|few|TRBD1
CASSLLGQGRTNTGELFF
TGCGCCAGCAGCCTGTTGGGACAGGGGCGGACGAACACCGGGGAGCTGTTTTTT
>TRBJ1-3|TRBV28|-|-
CASSTRGGGWNTIYF
TGTGCCAGCAGTACGCGGGGGGGAGGATGGAACACCATATATTTT
>TRBJ2-7|TRBV18|-|TRBD2
CASSGGGSYEQYF
TGTGCCAGCTCAGGCGGGGGTTCCTACGAGCAGTACTTC
>TRBJ1-2|TRBV18|-|-
CASSPLPGGDYTF
TGTGCCAGCTCACCACTCCCAGGTGGCGACTACACCTTC
>TRBJ1-3|TRBV4-3|-|TRBD1
CASSQGRDSRNSGNTIYF
TGCGCCAGCAGCCAAGGTCGGGACAGCCGAAACTCTGGAAACACCATATATTTT
>TRBJ2-1|TRBV7-9|-|-
CASSLGGPSLDEQFF
TGTGCCAGCAGCTTAGGGGGGCCCTCTCTGGATGAGCAGTTCTTC
>TRBJ1-5|TRBV6-6|-|TRBD1
CAGQSGQGNHQPQHF
TGTGCCGGACAATCGGGACAGGGGAATCATCAGCCCCAGCATTTT
>TRBJ2-1|TRBV6-4|-|TRBD2
CATSGLAGGGEQFF
TGTGCCACTTCGGGACTAGCGGGAGGTGGTGAGCAGTTCTTC
>TRBJ2-3|TRBV10-3|-|-
CAISESKDTQYF
TGTGCCATCAGTGAGTCTAAAGATACGCAGTATTTT
>TRBJ1-1|TRBV6-5|-|-
CASVVGQAGFF
TGTGCCAGCGTCGTGGGACAAGCTGGCTTCTTT
>TRBJ2-3|TRBV5-1|-|-
CASSSGHANTDTQYF
TGCGCCAGCAGCTCCGGACACGCCAACACAGATACGCAGTATTTT
>TRBJ2-2|TRBV5-1|-|-
CASSRGKGELFF
TGCGCCAGCAGTCGGGGGAAAGGTGAACTGTTTTTT